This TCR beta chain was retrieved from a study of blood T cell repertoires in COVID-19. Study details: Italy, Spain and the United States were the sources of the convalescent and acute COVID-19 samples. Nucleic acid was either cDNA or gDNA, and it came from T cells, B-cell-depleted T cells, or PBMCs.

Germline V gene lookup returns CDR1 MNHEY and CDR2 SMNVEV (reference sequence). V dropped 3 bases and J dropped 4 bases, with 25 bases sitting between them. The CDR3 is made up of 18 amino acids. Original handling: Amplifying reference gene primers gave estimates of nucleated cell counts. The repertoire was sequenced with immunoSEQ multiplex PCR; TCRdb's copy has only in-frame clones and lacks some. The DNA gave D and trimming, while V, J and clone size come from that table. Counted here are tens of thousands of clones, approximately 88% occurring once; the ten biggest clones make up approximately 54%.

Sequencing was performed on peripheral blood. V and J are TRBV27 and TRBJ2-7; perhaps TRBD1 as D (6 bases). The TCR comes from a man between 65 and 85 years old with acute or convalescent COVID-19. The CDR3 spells CASSFGVVAQGMEYEQYF. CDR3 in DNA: TGTGCCAGCAGTTTCGGGGTGGTGGCGCAGGGGATGGAGTACGAGCAGTACTTC.